Following are 16 T cell receptor beta chains from one sample sequenced in a study of blood T cell repertoires in COVID-19. Profiled with immunoSEQ multiplex PCR; TCRdb holds only in-frame clones, not every one. The top ten hold about 2.5% of the sample, which has about 130,000 clones, roughly 90% seen once. Sequenced input: PBMCs or T cells enriched from blood (not recorded which). The receptors shown here come from a woman aged 45 to 65 who had recovered from COVID-19.

The V call is TRBV7-2, the J call TRBJ1-2; 9 bases agree with TRBD1. The ends lost 6 bases at V and 4 bases at J; junction bases unmatched: 6. Germline CDR1 reads SGHTA; CDR2 reads FQGNSA. The CDR3 spans 14 residues. In nucleotides, the CDR3 is TGTGCCAGCAGACATGGGACAGGGAGCTATGGCTACACCTTC. Translation: CASRHGTGSYGYTF.

This chain uses TRBV6-4 with TRBJ2-2; D call uncertain. The germline V gene encodes CDR1 MRHNA and CDR2 SNTAGT. V was cut by 0 bases and J by 7 bases, with 21 bases left in between. The CDR3 contains 18 residues. Here the CDR3 DNA reads TGTGCCAGCAGTGACTCTCCCCTCGAGCGCGCCCCTTACGGGGAGCTGTTTTTT. Protein sequence: CASSDSPLERAPYGELFF.

The chain carries TRBV5-4 and TRBJ2-3, with TRBD2 identical over 11 bases. The junction had 12 bases not matched to a gene; V was cut back by 3 bases and J by 6 bases. The germline CDR1 and CDR2 sequences are SGHNT and YYREEE (reference sequence). The CDR3 loop spans 17 amino acids. This chain's CDR3 is CASSSLAGGVGPDTQYF. The CDR3 nucleotides read TGTGCCAGCAGCTCCCTAGCGGGGGGAGTGGGGCCCGATACGCAGTATTTT.

This sequence joins TRBV12-3 or TRBV12-4 and TRBJ2-6; no clear D gene. V gave up 10 bases and J gave up 1 base, with 8 bases separating them. CDR3 length equals 13 residues. The DNA for the CDR3 is TGTGCCATTAGAATTTCTGGGGCCAACGTCCTGACTTTC. Protein product: CAIRISGANVLTF.

The chain carries TRBV6-5 and TRBJ2-7, with D possibly being TRBD2 (7 bases). The CDR3 has 15 residues. Deletions cut 8 bases from V and 2 bases from J, with 19 bases between. Germline CDR1 MNHEY, CDR2 SVGAGI. CDR3: CASGLFDGGPYEQYF. DNA for the CDR3: TGTGCCAGCGGATTGTTTGACGGGGGGCCCTACGAGCAGTACTTC.

The chain links TRBV7-2 to TRBJ2-5, with 7 bases lining up with TRBD2. This CDR3 is built from 15 residues. Per the germline V gene, CDR1 is SGHTA and CDR2 is FQGNSA. The trim removed 1 base at V and 5 bases at J, leaving 7 bases unmatched. CDR3 amino acids: CASSLVGGMRETQYF. DNA for the CDR3: TGTGCCAGCAGCTTAGTCGGGGGGATGAGGGAGACCCAGTACTTC.

The rearrangement uses TRBV9 and TRBJ2-1; a weak D match, TRBD2 (5 bases). V gave up 3 bases and J gave up 3 bases, with 22 bases separating them. The CDR3 consists of 18 residues. Germline-derived CDR1 and CDR2 are SGDLS and YYNGEE. CDR3 bases: TGTGCCAGCAGCGCCCTCTGGACCCCCCTCGGGAACTACAATGAGCAGTTCTTC. Translating gives CASSALWTPLGNYNEQFF.

The V gene is TRBV19, the J gene TRBJ2-7; a weak D match, TRBD1 (7 bases). The V end lost 4 bases, the J end lost 5 bases, and 18 bases lay between the germline ends. This CDR3 is 15 amino acids long. Germline loops: CDR1 LNHDA, CDR2 SQIVND (reference sequence). CDR3 DNA: TGTGCCAGTAGTAAGGAGGGGGCGCCGGCCCACGAGCAGTACTTC. The encoded protein is CASSKEGAPAHEQYF.

This chain connects TRBV12-3 or TRBV12-4 to TRBJ2-1; D is possibly TRBD2 (7 bases). The CDR3 contains 13 residues. Trimming shortened V by 1 base and J by 8 bases, and 9 bases separated the two germline ends. CDR3 nucleotide sequence: TGTGCCAGCAGTTTAGGGGGGGGCTATGAGCAGTTCTTC. It codes for CASSLGGGYEQFF.

This clone appeared a few times. The chain links TRBV5-8 to TRBJ2-6, with 7 bases that match TRBD1. The germline V gene encodes CDR1 SGHTS and CDR2 YDEGEE. The CDR3 extends over 17 amino acids. V shed 5 bases and J 5 bases; nucleotides not matched to a gene: 13. The CDR3 loop is CASSQGQLGLWANVLTF. CDR3 DNA sequence: TGTGCCAGCAGTCAGGGACAGCTCGGACTCTGGGCCAACGTCCTGACTTTC.

The chain joins TRBV7-2 to TRBJ1-2; 7 nucleotides agree with TRBD1. The CDR3 sequence is 13 residues long. With V trimmed by 5 bases and J by 12 bases, 12 bases remained unmatched. Germline CDR1 SGHTA, CDR2 FQGNSA. DNA for the CDR3: TGTGCCAGCAGCGCAGGGCGGCAGGGGGGCGACACCTTC. Amino acids: CASSAGRQGGDTF. The full variable domain, its missing parts supplied by reference TRBV7-2 and TRBJ1-2, is GAGVSQSPSNKVTEKGKDVELRCDPISGHTALYWYRQSLGQGLEFLIYFQGNSAPDKSGLPSDRFSAERTGGSVSTLTIQRTQQEDSAVYLCASSAGRQGGDTFGSGTRLTVV.

The rearrangement uses TRBV19 and TRBJ2-7; 9 bases are a match to TRBD1. Germline CDR1 is LNHDA and CDR2 is SQIVND (reference sequence). The CDR3 covers 14 residues. The V and J ends lost 7 bases and 2 bases, in that order; junction bases with no gene match: 6. The CDR3 nucleotides are TGTGCCAGTAACCCGGGACAGGGCCCCTACGAGCAGTACTTC. The encoded protein is CASNPGQGPYEQYF.

The chain employs TRBV19 and TRBJ2-7; TRBD1 agrees at 7 bases. Germline lookup yields CDR1 LNHDA and CDR2 SQIVND (reference sequence). The CDR3 covers 14 residues. V trimming: 4 bases; J trimming: 3 bases; junction bases outside the gene matches: 6. The CDR3 sequence is CASSTRDRYYEQYF. DNA of the CDR3: TGTGCCAGTAGTACCCGGGACAGATACTACGAGCAGTACTTC.

The rearrangement joins TRBV6-2 or TRBV6-3 to TRBJ1-5; tentative D call: TRBD1 (5 bases). This CDR3 has 15 residues. Trimming stripped 6 bases from V and 2 bases from J, with 14 bases between. Germline V lookup: CDR1 MNHEY, CDR2 SVGEGT. The CDR3 is CASRPSGLRNQPQHF. The CDR3 DNA is TGTGCCAGCAGGCCTTCAGGGTTGCGCAATCAGCCCCAGCATTTT.

The chain has TRBV30 and TRBJ1-1; 10 bases are a match to TRBD1. The CDR3 extends over 13 amino acids. Germline lookup yields CDR1 GTSNPN and CDR2 SVGIG (reference sequence). The J segment lost 5 bases and the V segment lost 5 bases, leaving 5 bases of the junction unmatched. The CDR3 coding sequence is TGTGCCTGGTCCGGGACAGGGGAAACTGAAGCTTTCTTT. It is translated as CAWSGTGETEAFF.

This chain uses TRBV4-1 with TRBJ2-2; D is unclear. Per germline, CDR1 MGHRA and CDR2 YSYEKL. The CDR3 spans 15 residues. Trimming left V 1 base short and J 1 base short, with 7 bases between. This chain's CDR3 is CASSQVSLNTGELFF. Here the CDR3 DNA reads TGCGCCAGCAGCCAAGTGTCCCTGAACACCGGGGAGCTGTTTTTT.